These T cell receptor beta chains were read from a single sample in a study of blood T cell repertoires in COVID-19. Clones were read by immunoSEQ multiplex PCR, and TCRdb kept only the in-frame ones, dropping some. The sample lists a few hundred thousand clones, 80% to 90% occurring once. The specimen was PBMCs or T cells enriched from blood (not recorded which). The receptor set was obtained from a man younger than 40 who had recovered from COVID-19. Each CDR3 is given with its conserved first and last residue. A D gene is named only where the DNA matches it firmly. Only part of the rows carry a size: once, few, many, or a class if the clone is expanded.

TRBV27,TRBD1,TRBJ1-4,.,TGTGCCAGCAGTCCCGGGACAGGGCTTAAAAAACTGTTTTTT,CASSPGTGLKKLFF
TRBV7-2,TRBD1,TRBJ2-2,.,TGTGCCAGCAGCCCCCCGGACAGGGGCCCCGGGGAGCTGTTTTTT,CASSPPDRGPGELFF
TRBV9,.,TRBJ1-4,once,TGTGCCAGCAGCGGGGGACAACGAGCTAATGAAAAACTGTTTTTT,CASSGGQRANEKLFF
TRBV2,.,TRBJ1-1,once,TGTGCCAGCAGTGGACGGGGGGCAGAGAACACTGAAGCTTTCTTT,CASSGRGAENTEAFF
TRBV9,.,TRBJ2-1,.,TGTGCCAGCAGCGTAAGCTCCACAGCCCTCGGCAATGAGCAGTTCTTC,CASSVSSTALGNEQFF
TRBV5-1,TRBD1,TRBJ1-2,.,TGCGCCAGCAGCTACTTGACAGGGGGCAATAACTATGGCTACACCTTC,CASSYLTGGNNYGYTF
TRBV6-2/TRBV6-3,TRBD2,TRBJ2-2,.,TGTGCCAGCAGTTATACGGCGGGGGGACTGCAGGGGGAGCTGTTTTTT,CASSYTAGGLQGELFF
TRBV18,TRBD1,TRBJ2-2,.,TGTGCCAGCTCACCGGGACAGATTAACACCGGGGAGCTGTTTTTT,CASSPGQINTGELFF
TRBV7-9,TRBD2,TRBJ2-5,.,TGTGCCAGCAGCTTAGGGAAGCTAGCGGGGGGGCGGAAAGAGACCCAGTACTTC,CASSLGKLAGGRKETQYF
TRBV6-2/TRBV6-3,TRBD2,TRBJ2-7,many,TGTGCCAGCAGTTACCAGAGCGGGGTCTCCTACGAGCAGTACTTC,CASSYQSGVSYEQYF
TRBV2,.,TRBJ1-5,.,TGTGCCAGCAGTGATAGGGGAAGCAATCAGCCCCAGCATTTT,CASSDRGSNQPQHF
TRBV11-3,TRBD2,TRBJ2-3,once,TGTGCCAGCAGCCCTGGGACTAGCGGCACAGATACGCAGTATTTT,CASSPGTSGTDTQYF
TRBV11-3,TRBD1,TRBJ2-2,.,TGTGCCAGCAGCCCTGGACAGGGCGAGTATACCGGGGAGCTGTTTTTT,CASSPGQGEYTGELFF
TRBV10-3,.,TRBJ1-2,.,TGTGCCATCAGTGAGAGTGGAGGGGCCTTCTATGGCTACACCTTC,CAISESGGAFYGYTF
TRBV6-5,.,TRBJ1-2,.,TGTGCCAGCCGGTTTCAGGGGAGGGATGGCTACACCTTC,CASRFQGRDGYTF
TRBV7-2,.,TRBJ2-3,.,TGTGCCAGCAGCTTAGCCGGTAGCACAGATACGCAGTATTTT,CASSLAGSTDTQYF
TRBV5-1,TRBD1,TRBJ1-1,.,TGCGCCAGCAGCTTTTTCCAGGGGGCGACCTCTGAAGCTTTCTTT,CASSFFQGATSEAFF
TRBV19,TRBD1,TRBJ2-3,.,TGTGCCAGTAGTATTCCGCTGGGACAGGAAGGGGATACGCAGTATTTT,CASSIPLGQEGDTQYF
TRBV4-2,TRBD2,TRBJ2-1,.,TGTGCCAGCAGCCAAGACGTTATAGGACTAGCGGGGGGGCGAAATGAGCAGTTCTTC,CASSQDVIGLAGGRNEQFF
TRBV29-1,.,TRBJ1-1,once,TGCAGCGCCCAACAGGATATGAACACTGAAGCTTTCTTT,CSAQQDMNTEAFF
TRBV11-1,.,TRBJ2-3,.,TGTGCCAGCAGCGGGGGGACAGATACGCAGTATTTT,CASSGGTDTQYF
TRBV2,TRBD1,TRBJ1-1,once,TGTGCCAGTTTCAGGGGGATCGGGAACACTGAAGCTTTCTTT,CASFRGIGNTEAFF
TRBV6-2/TRBV6-3,TRBD2,TRBJ2-3,.,TGTGCCAGCAGTTACGCTAGCGGGGGTTTATTGACAGATACGCAGTATTTT,CASSYASGGLLTDTQYF
TRBV4-1,.,TRBJ1-4,.,TGCGCCAGCAGCCAAGTGGGAGGGGTCACTAATGAAAAACTGTTTTTT,CASSQVGGVTNEKLFF
TRBV18,TRBD1,TRBJ1-5,.,TGTGCCAGCTCACGCGGGACAGGGGGCCAGCCCCAGCATTTT,CASSRGTGGQPQHF
TRBV27,TRBD1,TRBJ1-6,.,TGTGCCAGCACCCCAGGGGGCGCCGGGTCACCCCTCCACTTT,CASTPGGAGSPLHF
TRBV27,TRBD1,TRBJ1-1,.,TGTGCCAGCAGTTTCTCAAGGACAGGGGAAGCTTTCTTT,CASSFSRTGEAFF
TRBV11-2,.,TRBJ2-5,few,TGTGCCAGCAGCCCGCAAGGGACAATAAGGCAAGAGACCCAGTACTTC,CASSPQGTIRQETQYF
TRBV29-1,.,TRBJ1-2,many,TGCAGCGTTTCCCCGGGGGAAAGTGGAGGCTACACCTTC,CSVSPGESGGYTF
TRBV5-5,.,TRBJ2-7,.,TGTGCCAGCAGCTTGGCAGGGGGGCTCTCCTACGAGCAGTACTTC,CASSLAGGLSYEQYF
TRBV23-1,TRBD1,TRBJ2-7,.,TGCGCCAGCAGTCAAAAACCGGGACAGGGAGGAAACGAGCAGTACTTC,CASSQKPGQGGNEQYF
TRBV3-1/TRBV3-2,TRBD1,TRBJ1-5,.,TGTGCCAGCAGCCAGGGACAGGGGTATCAGCCCCAGCATTTT,CASSQGQGYQPQHF
TRBV12-5,.,TRBJ1-1,.,TGTGCTAGTGAGCGGGGGCGCAAGGGCACTGAAGCTTTCTTT,CASERGRKGTEAFF
TRBV7-5,.,TRBJ1-5,.,TGTGCCAGAAGCCTCCATCAGCCCCAGCATTTT,CARSLHQPQHF
TRBV6-2/TRBV6-3,TRBD1,TRBJ2-1,once,TGTGCCAGCAGTTATAGGACAGGGCATTCTTACAATGAGCAGTTCTTC,CASSYRTGHSYNEQFF
TRBV4-2,TRBD1,TRBJ1-1,.,TGTGCCAGCAGCCAAGAAGGGACAGGGGGCACTGAAGCTTTCTTT,CASSQEGTGGTEAFF
TRBV6-5,TRBD1,TRBJ1-1,.,TGTGCCAGCATTGGGACAGCGAACACTGAAGCTTTCTTT,CASIGTANTEAFF